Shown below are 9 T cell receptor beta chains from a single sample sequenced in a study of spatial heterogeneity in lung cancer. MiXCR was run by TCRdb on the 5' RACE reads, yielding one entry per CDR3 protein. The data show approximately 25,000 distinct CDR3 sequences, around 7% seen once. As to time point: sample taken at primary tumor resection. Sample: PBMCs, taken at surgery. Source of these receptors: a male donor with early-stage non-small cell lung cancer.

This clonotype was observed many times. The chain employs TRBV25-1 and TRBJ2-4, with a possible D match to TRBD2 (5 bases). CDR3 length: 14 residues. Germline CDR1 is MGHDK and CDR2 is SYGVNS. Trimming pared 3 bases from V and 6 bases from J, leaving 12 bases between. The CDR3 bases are TGTGCCAGCAGTGACTCTACCGGGATAAACATTCAGTACTTC. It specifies CASSDSTGINIQYF. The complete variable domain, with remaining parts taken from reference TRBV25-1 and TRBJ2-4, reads EADIYQTPRYLVIGTGKKITLECSQTMGHDKMYWYQQDPGMELHLIHYSYGVNSTEKGDLSSESTVSRIRTEHFPLTLESARPSHTSQYLCASSDSTGINIQYFGAGTRLSVL.

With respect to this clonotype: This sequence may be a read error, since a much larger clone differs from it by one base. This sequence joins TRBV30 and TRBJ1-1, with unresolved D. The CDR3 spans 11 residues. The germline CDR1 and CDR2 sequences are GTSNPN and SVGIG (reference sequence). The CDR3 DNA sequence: TGTGCCCGGAGTCGGGCCATTGAAGCTTTCTTT. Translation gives CARSRAIEAFF.

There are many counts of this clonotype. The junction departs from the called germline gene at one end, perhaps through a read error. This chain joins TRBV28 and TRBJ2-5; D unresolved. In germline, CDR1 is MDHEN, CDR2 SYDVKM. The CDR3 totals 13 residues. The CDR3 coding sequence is TGTGCCAGCAGTCGGACCGCCCAAGGGACCCAGTACTTC. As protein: CASSRTAQGTQYF. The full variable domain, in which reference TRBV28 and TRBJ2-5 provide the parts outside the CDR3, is DVKVTQSSRYLVKRTGEKVFLECVQDMDHENMFWYRQDPGLGLRLIYFSYDVKMKEKGDIPEGYSVSREKKERFSLILESASTNQTSMYLCASSRTAQGTQYFGPGTRLLVL.

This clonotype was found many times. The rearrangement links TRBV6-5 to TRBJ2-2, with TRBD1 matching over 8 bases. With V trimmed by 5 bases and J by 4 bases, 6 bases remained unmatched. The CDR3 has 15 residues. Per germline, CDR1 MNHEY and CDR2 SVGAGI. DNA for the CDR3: TGTGCCAGCAGTCTGACAGGGGTGGGCACCGGGGAGCTGTTTTTT. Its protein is CASSLTGVGTGELFF.

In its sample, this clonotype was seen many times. In nucleotides, the CDR3 is TGTGCCAGCAGCCCGGGACAGGGAGTGGGGACTGAAGCTTTCTTT. This codes for CASSPGQGVGTEAFF. The rearrangement links TRBV5-6 to TRBJ1-1; the match to TRBD1 covers 9 bases. The CDR3 runs 15 residues. Germline values: CDR1 SGHDT, CDR2 YYEEEE. After removal of 4 bases from V and 5 bases from J, the junction contained 9 bases not matched to a gene.

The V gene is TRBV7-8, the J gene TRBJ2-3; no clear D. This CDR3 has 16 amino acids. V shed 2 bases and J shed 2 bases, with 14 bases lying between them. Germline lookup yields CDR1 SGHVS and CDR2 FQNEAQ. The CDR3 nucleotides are TGTGCCAGCAGCTTATTTGGACGACCTGTCACAGATACGCAGTATTTT. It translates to CASSLFGRPVTDTQYF.

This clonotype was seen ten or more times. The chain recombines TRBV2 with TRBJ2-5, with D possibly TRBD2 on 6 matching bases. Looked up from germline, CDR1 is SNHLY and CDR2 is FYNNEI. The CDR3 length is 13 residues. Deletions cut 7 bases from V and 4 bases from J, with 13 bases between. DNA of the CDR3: TGTGCCAGCAAGTCGAGGGAGGTAGAGACCCAGTACTTC. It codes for CASKSREVETQYF.

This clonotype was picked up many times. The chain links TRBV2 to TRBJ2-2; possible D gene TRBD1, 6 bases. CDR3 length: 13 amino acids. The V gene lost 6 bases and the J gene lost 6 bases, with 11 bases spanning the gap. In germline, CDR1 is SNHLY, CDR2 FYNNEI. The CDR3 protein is CASSYRDSGELFF. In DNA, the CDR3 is TGTGCCAGCAGCTACAGGGATTCCGGGGAGCTGTTTTTT.

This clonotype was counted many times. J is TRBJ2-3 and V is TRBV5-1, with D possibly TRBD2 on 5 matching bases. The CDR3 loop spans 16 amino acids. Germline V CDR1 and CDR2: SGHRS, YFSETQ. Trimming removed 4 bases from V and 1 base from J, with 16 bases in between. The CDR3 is CASSPFGRDGTDTQYF. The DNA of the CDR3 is TGCGCCAGCAGCCCCTTCGGACGGGATGGCACAGATACGCAGTATTTT.